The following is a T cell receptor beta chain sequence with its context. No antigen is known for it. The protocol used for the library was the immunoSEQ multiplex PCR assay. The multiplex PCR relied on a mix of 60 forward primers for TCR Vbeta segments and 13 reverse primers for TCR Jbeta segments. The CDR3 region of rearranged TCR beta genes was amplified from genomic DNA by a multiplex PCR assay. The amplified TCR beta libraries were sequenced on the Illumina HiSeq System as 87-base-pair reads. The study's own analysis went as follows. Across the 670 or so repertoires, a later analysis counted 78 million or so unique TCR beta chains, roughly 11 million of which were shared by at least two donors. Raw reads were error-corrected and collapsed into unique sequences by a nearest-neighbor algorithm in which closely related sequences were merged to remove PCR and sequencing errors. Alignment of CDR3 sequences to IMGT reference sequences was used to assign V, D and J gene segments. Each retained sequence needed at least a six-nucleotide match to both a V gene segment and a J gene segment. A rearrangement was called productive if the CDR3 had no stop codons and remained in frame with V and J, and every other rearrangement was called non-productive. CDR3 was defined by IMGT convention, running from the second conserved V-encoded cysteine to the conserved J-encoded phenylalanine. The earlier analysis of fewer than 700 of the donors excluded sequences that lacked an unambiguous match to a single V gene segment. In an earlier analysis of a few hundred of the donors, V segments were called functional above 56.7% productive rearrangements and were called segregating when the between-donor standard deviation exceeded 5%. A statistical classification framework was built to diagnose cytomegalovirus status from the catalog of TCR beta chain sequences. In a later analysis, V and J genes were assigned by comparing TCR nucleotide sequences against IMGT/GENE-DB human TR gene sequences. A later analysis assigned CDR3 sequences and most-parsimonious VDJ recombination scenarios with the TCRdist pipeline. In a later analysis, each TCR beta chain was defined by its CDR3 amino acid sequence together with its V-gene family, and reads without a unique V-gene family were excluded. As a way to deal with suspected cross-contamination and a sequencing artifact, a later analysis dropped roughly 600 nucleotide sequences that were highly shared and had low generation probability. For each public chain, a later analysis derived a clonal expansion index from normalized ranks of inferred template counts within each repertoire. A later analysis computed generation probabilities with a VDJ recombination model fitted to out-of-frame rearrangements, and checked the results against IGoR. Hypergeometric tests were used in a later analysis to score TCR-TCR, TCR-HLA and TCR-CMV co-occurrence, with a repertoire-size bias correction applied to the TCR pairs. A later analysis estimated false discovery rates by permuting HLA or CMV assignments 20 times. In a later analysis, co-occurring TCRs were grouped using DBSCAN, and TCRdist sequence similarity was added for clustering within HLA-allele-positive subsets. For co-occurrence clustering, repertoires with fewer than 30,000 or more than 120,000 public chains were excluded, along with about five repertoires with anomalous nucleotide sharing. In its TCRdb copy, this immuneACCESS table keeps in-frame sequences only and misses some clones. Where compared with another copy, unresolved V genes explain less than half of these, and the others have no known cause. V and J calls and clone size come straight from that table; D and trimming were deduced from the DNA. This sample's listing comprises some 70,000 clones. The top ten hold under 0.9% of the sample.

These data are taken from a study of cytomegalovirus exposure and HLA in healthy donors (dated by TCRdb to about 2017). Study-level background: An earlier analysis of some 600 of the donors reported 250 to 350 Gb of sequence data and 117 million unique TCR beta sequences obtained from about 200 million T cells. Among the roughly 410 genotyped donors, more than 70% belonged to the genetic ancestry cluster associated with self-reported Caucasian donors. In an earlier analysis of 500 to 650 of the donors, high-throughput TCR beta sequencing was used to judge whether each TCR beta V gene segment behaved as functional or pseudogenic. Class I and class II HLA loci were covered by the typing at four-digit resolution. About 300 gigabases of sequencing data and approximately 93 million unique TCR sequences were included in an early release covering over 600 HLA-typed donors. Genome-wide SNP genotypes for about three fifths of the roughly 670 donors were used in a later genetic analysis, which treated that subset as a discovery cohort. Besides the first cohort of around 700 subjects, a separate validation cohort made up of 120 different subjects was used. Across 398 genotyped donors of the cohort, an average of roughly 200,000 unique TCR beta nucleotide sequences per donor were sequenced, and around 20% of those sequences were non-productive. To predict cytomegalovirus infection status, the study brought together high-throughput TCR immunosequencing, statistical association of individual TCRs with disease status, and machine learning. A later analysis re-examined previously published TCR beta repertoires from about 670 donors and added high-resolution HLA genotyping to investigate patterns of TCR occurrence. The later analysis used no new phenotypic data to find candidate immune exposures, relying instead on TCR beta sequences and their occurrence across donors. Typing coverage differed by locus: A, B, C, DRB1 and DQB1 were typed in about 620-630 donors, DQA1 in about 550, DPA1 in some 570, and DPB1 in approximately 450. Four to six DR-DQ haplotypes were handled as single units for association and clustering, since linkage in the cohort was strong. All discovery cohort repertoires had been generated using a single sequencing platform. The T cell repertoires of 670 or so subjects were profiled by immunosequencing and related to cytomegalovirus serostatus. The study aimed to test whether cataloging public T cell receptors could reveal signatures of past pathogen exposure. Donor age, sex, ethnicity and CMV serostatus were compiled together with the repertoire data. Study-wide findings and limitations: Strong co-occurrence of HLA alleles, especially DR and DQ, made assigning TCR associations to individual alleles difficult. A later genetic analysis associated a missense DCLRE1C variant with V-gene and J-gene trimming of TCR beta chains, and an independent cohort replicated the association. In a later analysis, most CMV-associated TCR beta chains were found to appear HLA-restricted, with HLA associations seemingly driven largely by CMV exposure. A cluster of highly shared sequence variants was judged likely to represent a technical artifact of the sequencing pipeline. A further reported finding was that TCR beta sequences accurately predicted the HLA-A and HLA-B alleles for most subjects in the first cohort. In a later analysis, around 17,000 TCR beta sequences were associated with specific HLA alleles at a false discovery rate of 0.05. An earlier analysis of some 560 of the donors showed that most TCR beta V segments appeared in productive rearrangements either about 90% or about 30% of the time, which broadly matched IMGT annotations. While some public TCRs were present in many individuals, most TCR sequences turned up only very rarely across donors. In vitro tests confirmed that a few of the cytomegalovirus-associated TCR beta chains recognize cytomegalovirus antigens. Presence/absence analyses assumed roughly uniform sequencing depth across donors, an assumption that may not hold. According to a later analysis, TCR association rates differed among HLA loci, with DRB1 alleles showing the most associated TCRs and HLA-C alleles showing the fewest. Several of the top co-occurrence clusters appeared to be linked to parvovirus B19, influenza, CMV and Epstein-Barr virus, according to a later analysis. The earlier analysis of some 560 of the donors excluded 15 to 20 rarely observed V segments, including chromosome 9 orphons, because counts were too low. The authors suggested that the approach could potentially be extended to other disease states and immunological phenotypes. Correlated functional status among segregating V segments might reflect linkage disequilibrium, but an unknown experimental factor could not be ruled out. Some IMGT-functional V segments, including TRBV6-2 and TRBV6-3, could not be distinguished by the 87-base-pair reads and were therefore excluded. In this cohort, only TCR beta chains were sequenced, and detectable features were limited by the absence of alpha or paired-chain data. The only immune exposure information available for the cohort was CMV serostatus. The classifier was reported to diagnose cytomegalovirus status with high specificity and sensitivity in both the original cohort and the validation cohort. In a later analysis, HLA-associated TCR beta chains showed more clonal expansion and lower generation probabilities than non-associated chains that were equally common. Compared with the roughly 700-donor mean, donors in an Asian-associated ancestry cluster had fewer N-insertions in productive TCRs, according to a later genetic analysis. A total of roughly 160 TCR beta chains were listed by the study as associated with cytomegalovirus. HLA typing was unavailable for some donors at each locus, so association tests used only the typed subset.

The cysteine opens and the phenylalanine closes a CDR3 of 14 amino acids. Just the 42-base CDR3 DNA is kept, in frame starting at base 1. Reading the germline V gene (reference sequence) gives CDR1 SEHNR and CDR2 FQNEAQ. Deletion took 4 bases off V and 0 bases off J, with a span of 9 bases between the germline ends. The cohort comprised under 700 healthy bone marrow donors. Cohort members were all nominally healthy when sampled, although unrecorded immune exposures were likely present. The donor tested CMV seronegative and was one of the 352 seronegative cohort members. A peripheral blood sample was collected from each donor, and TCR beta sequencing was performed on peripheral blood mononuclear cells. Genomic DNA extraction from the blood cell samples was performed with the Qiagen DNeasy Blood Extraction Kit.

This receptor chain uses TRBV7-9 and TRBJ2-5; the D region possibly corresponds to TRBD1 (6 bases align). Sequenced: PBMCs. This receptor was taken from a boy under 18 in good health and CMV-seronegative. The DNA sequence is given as TGTGCCAGCAGCTCCCGACAGGACCAAGAGACCCAGTACTTC. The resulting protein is CASSSRQDQETQYF.